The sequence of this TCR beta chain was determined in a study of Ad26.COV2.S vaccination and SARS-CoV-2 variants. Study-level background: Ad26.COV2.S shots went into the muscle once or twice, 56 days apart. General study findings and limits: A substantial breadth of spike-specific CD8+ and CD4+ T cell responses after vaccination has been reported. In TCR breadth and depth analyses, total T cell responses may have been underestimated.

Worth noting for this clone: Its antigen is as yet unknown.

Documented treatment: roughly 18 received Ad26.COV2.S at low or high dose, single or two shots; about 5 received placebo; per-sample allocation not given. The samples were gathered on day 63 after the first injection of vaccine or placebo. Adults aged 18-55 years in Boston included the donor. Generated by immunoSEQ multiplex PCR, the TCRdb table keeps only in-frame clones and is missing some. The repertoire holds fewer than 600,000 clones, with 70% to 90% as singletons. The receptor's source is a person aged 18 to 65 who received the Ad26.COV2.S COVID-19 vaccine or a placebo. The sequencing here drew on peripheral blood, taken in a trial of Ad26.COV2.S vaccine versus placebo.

The CDR3 DNA reads TGTGCCAGCAGCCCAGGGCGACAAGAGACCCAGTACTTC. This translates into CASSPGRQETQYF. The gene calls are TRBV7-3 and TRBJ2-5, with a weak D call TRBD1 (5 bases). The CDR3 length is 13 residues. Germline assignment: CDR1 SGHTA and CDR2 FQGTGA. V was pared by 5 bases and J by 2 bases, with 9 bases between.